These 5 T cell receptor beta chains were sequenced from one sample in a study of CD8 T cells in ankylosing spondylitis. TCRdb fed the 5' RACE reads into MiXCR, producing one record per CDR3 protein. The sample shows some 240,000 distinct CDR3 sequences, 15% to 20% of them seen only once. The sequencing sample was made of blood, either unsorted or a sorted T cell fraction (not recorded which). The receptors derive from a male donor with ankylosing spondylitis or in good health (not recorded which).

This clonotype was detected many times. The rearrangement links TRBV29-1 to TRBJ2-2; perhaps TRBD1 as D (6 bases). Between the trimmed V and J ends, which lost 5 bases and 6 bases, there was a span of 13 bases. Germline CDR1 and CDR2: SQVTM and ANQGSEA. The CDR3 has 13 amino acids. The CDR3 DNA reads TGCAGCGTTCAAGGGGGTGATTCCGGGGAGCTGTTTTTT. Translation gives CSVQGGDSGELFF.

This clonotype appeared many times. This chain joins TRBV4-3 and TRBJ1-3, with a tentative D call TRBD1 (5 bases). The CDR3 extends over 15 amino acids. Germline V CDR1 and CDR2: LGHNA, YSLEER. Trimming removed 3 bases from V and 2 bases from J, with 11 bases in between. CDR3 sequence reads: CASSQGRGAGNTIYF. The CDR3 bases are TGCGCCAGCAGCCAGGGTAGAGGGGCTGGAAACACCATATATTTT.

The chain is built from TRBV12-3 or TRBV12-4 and TRBJ2-7; D is unresolved. Trimming took off 3 bases at V and 6 bases at J, with 6 bases between the two ends. The CDR3 contains 11 residues. CDR3 residues: CASSFSGEQYF. The CDR3 DNA reads as TGTGCCAGCAGTTTTTCAGGCGAGCAGTACTTC.

This clonotype was seen ten or more times. V gene TRBV7-2 combines with J gene TRBJ2-7, with 10 bases matching TRBD2. The CDR3 runs 16 residues. With V trimmed by 4 bases and J by 2 bases, 8 bases remained unmatched. CDR1 and CDR2 (germline): SGHTA, FQGNSA. In DNA form, the CDR3 reads TGTGCCAGCAGCTCGACGCTAGCGGGAGTCGCCTACGAGCAGTACTTC. Its protein product is CASSSTLAGVAYEQYF.

This clonotype came up a few times. This chain joins TRBV7-9 and TRBJ2-7; no clear D. V gave up 3 bases and J gave up 3 bases, with 9 bases separating them. The CDR3 sequence is 13 residues long. Germline loops: CDR1 SEHNR, CDR2 FQNEAQ (reference sequence). The CDR3 spells CASSLRNLYEQYF. DNA for the CDR3: TGTGCCAGCAGCTTGCGGAACCTCTACGAGCAGTACTTC.